This T cell receptor (beta chain) appears in the sequencing data of a study of CD8+ T cells in alopecia areata (dated 2018 in TCRdb). At the level of the whole study: Treated patients were enrolled in an open-label pilot trial of oral tofacitinib, 5 to 10 mg twice daily, for moderate-to-severe alopecia areata. Tofacitinib was given for 6 to 18 months, followed by 6 months of follow-up off drug to assess delayed response and recurrence. For the treated patients, the SALT score, which quantifies what percentage of scalp surface area is affected, served as the measure of disease severity. To study T cell clonal expansion in alopecia areata, the researchers applied high-throughput TCRbeta sequencing to both the C3H/HeJ mouse model and human patients. Scalp tissue and sorted CD4+ and CD8+ peripheral blood T cells from patchy and totalis/universalis alopecia areata patients and from healthy controls were covered by human TCRbeta sequencing. Tofacitinib-treated patients had biopsies at baseline and at 4 and 24 weeks of treatment, with a later scalp biopsy in several patients. Scalp clonality was compared among normal scalp (n=4), patchy alopecia areata scalp (n=8), and alopecia totalis/universalis scalp (n=8). The RNA source kit depended on sample type: the PAXgene miRNA kit for fixed scalp, the miRNeasy kit for PBMCs, and the RNeasy kit for mouse skin. TCRbeta CDR3 regions were amplified by immunoSEQ multiplex PCR with 35 Vbeta forward and 13 Jbeta reverse primers.

The library was generated by the immunoSEQ multiplex PCR assay. To provide template for TCR sequencing, every sample had RNA extracted and reverse transcribed into cDNA. First-strand cDNA was synthesized with SuperScript III using a 2:1 mix of oligo-dT and random hexamers. Amplification bias was assessed with a synthetic immune receptor repertoire, and residual bias was removed computationally. The study's processing was this. Raw reads were preprocessed to remove errors, and CDR3 was defined by IMGT conventions from the conserved cysteine to phenylalanine. To get clonality, Shannon entropy was normalized by log2 of the number of productive unique TCRs and the result was subtracted from 1. CD4 or CD8 identity of scalp clones was inferred by cross-referencing scalp TCRbeta sequences with sorted blood CD4 and CD8 repertoires. Imported from immuneACCESS, the table was reduced by TCRdb to in-frame sequences with V and J called. These copies leave out some clones; in studies compared against another copy, an unresolved V gene accounts for under half, and the cause of the remainder is not known. V, J and clone size are taken as reported in that table, and D and trimming were inferred from the DNA itself. Here the sample has some 120,000 clones; under 65% occur a single time. The ten largest clones capture around 5.7% of the sample.

This clone has just a few counts. It has no known antigen specificity. Base qualities are not provided; no much larger clone lies one nucleotide away. Explained via the paper, the time point label denotes: 4 weeks on oral tofacitinib. The sample's treatment or condition label, in plain terms: oral pan-JAK inhibitor, 5-10 mg twice daily. Lesional scalp punch biopsies and peripheral blood were obtained from alopecia areata patients. PBMCs were isolated by density centrifugation and stained for CD3, CD4 and CD8, and CD4+ and CD8+ T cells were sorted on a FACSAria. Summary of the overall study and its limitations: Many expanded lesional clones were found to persist in scalp and blood during tofacitinib treatment, and relapse after treatment cessation may be partly explained by this persistence. Because the treated cohort was small and had just a single nonresponder, larger studies are needed to establish links between baseline CD8+ expansion and response. Scalp clonality and the number of expanded CD8+ clones among the top 100 scalp clones were significantly decreased by tofacitinib. Shared TCR sequences between patients were less evident than in mice, which may be partly attributable to HLA diversity in the patient population. Compared with normal scalp, lesional scalp, particularly in alopecia totalis/universalis, had higher clonality and more expanded CD8+ clones, which suggests antigenic drive. Unlike mouse skin, which is dominated by gammadelta T cells, normal human skin has resident alphabeta T cells that are also sequenced, and this complicates analysis of the scalp TCR repertoire.

The CDR3 sequence holds 13 residues, the cysteine and phenylalanine included. Only the CDR3 part of the read is kept: 39 bases, read in frame from the first base. Reading the germline V gene (reference sequence) gives CDR1 LNHNV and CDR2 YYDKDF. V is clipped by 5 bases and J by 3 bases, and the sequence between their germline boundaries is 7 bases long. The TCR was taken from a human donor with alopecia areata. The rearranged chain carries TRBV15 and TRBJ2-2, with the D gene too uncertain to name. The sample in question was CD4+ T cells sorted from blood, obtained at week 4, from a patient treated with tofacitinib. The DNA sequence is given as TGTGCCACCAGCGCCTCCGACACCGGGGAGCTGTTTTTT. Translated, it reads CATSASDTGELFF.